Sequencing of this TCR beta chain was carried out in a study of post-analysis software for immune sequencing data. Study-level information: Both relapsing-remitting and secondary progressive multiple sclerosis featured among the disease courses, as did progressive-relapsing multiple sclerosis. Study-wide findings and caveats: Batch-matched samples strongly co-clustered by F measure. With TRBV5-6, TRBV5-1 and TRBV20-1 included, 4 or 5 TRBV segments were more frequent in patients than in controls. A significant reduction in normalized Chao1 diversity was observed in multiple sclerosis patients versus controls.

Researchers reported that TCR beta cDNA libraries carried unique molecular identifiers. Once about 0.95 to 10 million T cells were used, approximately 520,000 cDNA molecules resulted. TCRdb re-derived calls from the PCR reads in MiXCR, one entry per CDR3 protein. Of about 770,000 distinct CDR3 sequences in the sample, 46% were seen once. This CDR3 contains 15 residues. Germline-derived CDR1 and CDR2 are MNHEY and SVGEGT. J gave up 4 bases and V 0 bases, and 3 bases lay outside the gene matches. As for this clonotype: Its target is not known.

The chain links TRBV6-2 or TRBV6-3 to TRBJ1-1; 9 bases agree with TRBD1. This sequence originates from a girl between 5 and 17 years old with multiple sclerosis. Sequencing was performed on blood. This chain's CDR3 is CASSYSGQGVTEAFF. The CDR3, as DNA: TGTGCCAGCAGTTACTCGGGACAGGGCGTCACTGAAGCTTTCTTT.